This TCR beta chain was obtained from a study of blood T cell repertoires in COVID-19. About the study: Nucleic acid was either cDNA or gDNA, and it came from T cells, B-cell-depleted T cells, or PBMCs.

The data were produced by immunoSEQ multiplex PCR, yet TCRdb's version contains in-frame clones alone and is incomplete. The sample records some 110,000 clones, around 78% being singletons. The CDR3 is made up of 15 amino acids. Trimming removed 2 bases from V and 6 bases from J; junction bases left unmatched: 6. CDR1 and CDR2 (germline): MNHEY, SVGEGT. Followed over time, Seattle patients had been enrolled while infection was active. The sequenced material came from peripheral blood. This clonotype originated in a man aged 80 or over with COVID-19, enrolled during active disease. This sequence joins TRBV6-2 or TRBV6-3 and TRBJ1-5; the match to TRBD1 covers 8 bases. Here the CDR3 DNA reads TGTGCCAGCAGTTACCCCAGGGGGCCGCGTCAGCCCCAGCATTTT. Protein product: CASSYPRGPRQPQHF.